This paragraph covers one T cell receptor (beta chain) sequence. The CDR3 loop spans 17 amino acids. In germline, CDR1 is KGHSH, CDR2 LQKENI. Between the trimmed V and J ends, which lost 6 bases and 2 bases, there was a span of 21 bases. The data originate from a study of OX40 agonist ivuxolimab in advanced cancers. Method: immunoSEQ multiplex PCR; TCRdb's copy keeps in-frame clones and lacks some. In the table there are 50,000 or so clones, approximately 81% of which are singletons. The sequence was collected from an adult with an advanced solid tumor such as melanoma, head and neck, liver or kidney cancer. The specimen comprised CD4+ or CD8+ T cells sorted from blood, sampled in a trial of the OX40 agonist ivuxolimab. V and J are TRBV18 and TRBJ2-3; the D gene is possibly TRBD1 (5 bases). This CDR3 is CASSQLWWTTYTDTQYF. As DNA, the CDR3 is TGTGCCAGCTCCCAACTTTGGTGGACAACATACACAGATACGCAGTATTTT.